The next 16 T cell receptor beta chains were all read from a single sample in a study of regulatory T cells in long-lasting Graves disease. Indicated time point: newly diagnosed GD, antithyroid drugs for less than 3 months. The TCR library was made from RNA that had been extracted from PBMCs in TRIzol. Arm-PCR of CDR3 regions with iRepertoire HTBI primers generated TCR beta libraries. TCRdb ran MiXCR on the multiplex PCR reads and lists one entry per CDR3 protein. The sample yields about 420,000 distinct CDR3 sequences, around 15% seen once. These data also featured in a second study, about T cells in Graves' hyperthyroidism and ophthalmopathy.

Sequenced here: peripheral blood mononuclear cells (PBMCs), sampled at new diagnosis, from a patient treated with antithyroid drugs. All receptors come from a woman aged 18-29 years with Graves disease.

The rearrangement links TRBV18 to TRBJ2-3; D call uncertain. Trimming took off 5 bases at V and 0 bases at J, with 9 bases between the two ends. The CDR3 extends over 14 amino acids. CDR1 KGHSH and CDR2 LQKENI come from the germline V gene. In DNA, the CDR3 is TGTGCCAGCTCATCAGAGGCTAGCACAGATACGCAGTATTTT. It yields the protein CASSSEASTDTQYF.

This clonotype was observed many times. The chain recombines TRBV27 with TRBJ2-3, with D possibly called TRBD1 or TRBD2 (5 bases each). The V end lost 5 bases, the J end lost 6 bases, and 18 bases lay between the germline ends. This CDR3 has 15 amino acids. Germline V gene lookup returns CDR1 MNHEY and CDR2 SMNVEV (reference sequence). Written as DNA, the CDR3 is TGTGCCAGCAGTCAAGACCCGGACATAGCGGATACGCAGTATTTT. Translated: CASSQDPDIADTQYF.

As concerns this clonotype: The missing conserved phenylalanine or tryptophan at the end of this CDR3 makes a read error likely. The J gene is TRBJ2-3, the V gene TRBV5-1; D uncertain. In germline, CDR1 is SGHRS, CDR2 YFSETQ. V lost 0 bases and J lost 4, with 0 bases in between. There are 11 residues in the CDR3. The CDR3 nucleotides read TGCGCCAGCAGCTTGGCAGATACGCAGTATATT. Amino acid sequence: CASSLADTQYI.

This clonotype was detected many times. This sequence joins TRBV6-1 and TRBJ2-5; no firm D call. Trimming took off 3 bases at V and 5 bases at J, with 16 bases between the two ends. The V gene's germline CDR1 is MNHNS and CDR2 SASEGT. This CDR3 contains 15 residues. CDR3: CASSDTRFTLETQYF. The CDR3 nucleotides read TGTGCCAGCAGTGACACCAGGTTTACTTTGGAGACCCAGTACTTC.

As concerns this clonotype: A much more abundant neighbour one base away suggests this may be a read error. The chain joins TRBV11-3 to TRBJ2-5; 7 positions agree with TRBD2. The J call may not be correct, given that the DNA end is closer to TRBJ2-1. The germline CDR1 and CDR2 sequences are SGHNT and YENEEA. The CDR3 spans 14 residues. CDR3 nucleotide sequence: TGTGCCAGCAGCTTACGCGGGAGCTTTGAGACCCAGTTCTTC. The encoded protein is CASSLRGSFETQFF.

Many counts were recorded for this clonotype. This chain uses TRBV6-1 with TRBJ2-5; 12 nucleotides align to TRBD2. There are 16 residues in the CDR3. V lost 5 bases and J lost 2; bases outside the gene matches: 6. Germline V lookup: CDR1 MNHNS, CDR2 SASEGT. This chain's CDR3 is CASSQGLAGTQETQYF. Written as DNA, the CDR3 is TGTGCCAGCAGTCAAGGACTAGCGGGGACACAAGAGACCCAGTACTTC.

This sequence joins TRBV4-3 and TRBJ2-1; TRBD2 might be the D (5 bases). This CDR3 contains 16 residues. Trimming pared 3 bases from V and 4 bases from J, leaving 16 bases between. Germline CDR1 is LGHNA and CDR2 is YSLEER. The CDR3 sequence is CASSQEREQPYNEQFF. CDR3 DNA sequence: TGCGCCAGCAGCCAGGAACGGGAACAGCCTTACAATGAGCAGTTCTTC.

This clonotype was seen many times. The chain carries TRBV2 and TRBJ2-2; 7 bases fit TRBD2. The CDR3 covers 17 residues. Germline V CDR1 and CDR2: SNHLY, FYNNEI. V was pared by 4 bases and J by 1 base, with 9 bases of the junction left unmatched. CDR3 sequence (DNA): TGTGCCAGCAGTGTGACAGCGGGAATTCTGAACACCGGGGAGCTGTTTTTT. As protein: CASSVTAGILNTGELFF.

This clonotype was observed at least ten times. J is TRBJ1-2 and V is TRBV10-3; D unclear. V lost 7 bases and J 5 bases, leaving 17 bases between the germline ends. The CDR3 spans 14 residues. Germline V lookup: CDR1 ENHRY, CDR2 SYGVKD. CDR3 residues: CAITLSAGGYGYTF. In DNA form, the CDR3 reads TGTGCCATCACGCTCTCGGCAGGAGGGTATGGCTACACCTTC.

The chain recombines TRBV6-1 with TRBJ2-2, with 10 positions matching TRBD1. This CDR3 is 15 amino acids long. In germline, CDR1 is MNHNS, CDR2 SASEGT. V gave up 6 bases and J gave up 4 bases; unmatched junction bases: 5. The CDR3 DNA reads TGTGCCAGCAGAAGGACAGGGGGGATCACCGGGGAGCTGTTTTTT. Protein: CASRRTGGITGELFF.

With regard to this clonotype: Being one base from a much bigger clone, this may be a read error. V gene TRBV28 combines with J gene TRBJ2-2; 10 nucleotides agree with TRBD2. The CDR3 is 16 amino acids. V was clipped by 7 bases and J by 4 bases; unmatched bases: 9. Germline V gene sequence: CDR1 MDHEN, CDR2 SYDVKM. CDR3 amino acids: CASNPHLAGATGELFF. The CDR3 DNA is TGTGCCAGCAATCCCCATCTAGCGGGAGCCACCGGGGAGCTGTTTTTT.

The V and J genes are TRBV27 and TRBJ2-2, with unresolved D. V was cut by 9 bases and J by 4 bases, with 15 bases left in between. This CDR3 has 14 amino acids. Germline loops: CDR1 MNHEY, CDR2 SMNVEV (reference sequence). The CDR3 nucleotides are TGTGCCAGTAGTGATCTAACGGGCACCGGGGAGCTGTTTTTT. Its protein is CASSDLTGTGELFF.

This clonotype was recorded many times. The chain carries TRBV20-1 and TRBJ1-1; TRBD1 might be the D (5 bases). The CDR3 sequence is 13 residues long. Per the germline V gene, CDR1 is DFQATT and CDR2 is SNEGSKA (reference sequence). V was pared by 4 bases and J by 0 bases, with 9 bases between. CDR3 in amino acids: CSAMGGLNTEAFF. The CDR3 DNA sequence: TGCAGTGCTATGGGGGGGTTGAACACTGAAGCTTTCTTT.

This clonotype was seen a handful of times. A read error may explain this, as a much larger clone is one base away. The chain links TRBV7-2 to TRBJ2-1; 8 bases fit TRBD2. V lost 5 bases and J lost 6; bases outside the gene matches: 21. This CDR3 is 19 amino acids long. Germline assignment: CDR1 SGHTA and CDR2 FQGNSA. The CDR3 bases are TGTGCCAGCAGCCCCGGTAGACCGGGAGGGAACCGCTCGTCCAATGAGCAGTTCTTC. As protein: CASSPGRPGGNRSSNEQFF.

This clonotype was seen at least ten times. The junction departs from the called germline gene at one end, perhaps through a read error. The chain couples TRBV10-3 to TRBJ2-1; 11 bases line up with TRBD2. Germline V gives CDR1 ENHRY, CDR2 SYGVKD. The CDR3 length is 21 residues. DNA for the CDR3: TGTGCCATCAGCGAGTCGGGTCCCTTTAGCGGGAGGGCCGGGATCTACAATGAGCAGTTCTTC. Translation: CAISESGPFSGRAGIYNEQFF.

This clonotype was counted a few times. The CDR3 DNA is TGTGCCAGTAGTAGGGGCTCGGGACAGGGGGCTACCGGGGAGCTGTTTTTT. Translating it yields CASSRGSGQGATGELFF. V and J are TRBV19 and TRBJ2-2; 12 bases agree with TRBD1. This CDR3 contains 17 residues. CDR1 is LNHDA, CDR2 SQIVND, per germline (reference sequence). J gave up 5 bases and V 4 bases, and 8 bases lay outside the gene matches.